These T cell receptor beta chains were read from a single sample in a study of blood T cell repertoires in COVID-19. Assay used: immunoSEQ multiplex PCR; TCRdb lists only in-frame clones, some missing. The sample comprises 85,000 to 130,000 clones, 85% to 90% of which are singletons, and less than 6.5% rests with the top ten. The sample was peripheral blood. Receptor source: a human donor in a cohort sampled during active COVID-19. Each CDR3 is given with its conserved first and last residue.

V: TRBV19
J: TRBJ1-2
CDR3: CATTREGNYGYTF

V: TRBV5-1
J: TRBJ1-1
CDR3: CASSLEQGATTEAFF

V: TRBV6-5
J: TRBJ2-7
CDR3: CASRPTGPYEQYF

V: TRBV19
J: TRBJ2-4
CDR3: CASISAGGNIQYF

V: TRBV5-5
J: TRBJ2-1
CDR3: CASSRRDLANEQFF

V: TRBV5-4
J: TRBJ2-7
CDR3: CASSLGGSLISYEQYF

V: TRBV11-2
J: TRBJ2-1
CDR3: CASSFGLAGGPVNEQFF

V: TRBV29-1
J: TRBJ2-7
CDR3: CSAWSPGQGFYEQYF

V: TRBV28
J: TRBJ1-2
CDR3: CASSPQGATRGYTF

V: TRBV9
J: TRBJ1-2
CDR3: CASSPRGAAGYGYTF

V: TRBV25-1
J: TRBJ1-4
CDR3: CASSELGQLATNEKLFF

V: TRBV7-3
J: TRBJ2-2
CDR3: CASSPTSGLRTGELFF

V: TRBV28
J: TRBJ2-5
CDR3: CASSTPRGVGETQYF

V: TRBV18
J: TRBJ2-3
CDR3: CASSPLAGAITSTDTQYF

V: TRBV28
J: TRBJ1-4
CDR3: CASSHPPGTDNEKLFF

V: TRBV28
J: TRBJ1-1
CDR3: CASSLGRGPTEAFF

V: TRBV6-5
J: TRBJ1-6
CDR3: CASIVSGNSPLHF

V: TRBV6-5
J: TRBJ1-2
CDR3: CASSPTGQDYGYTF

V: TRBV7-2
J: TRBJ1-2
CDR3: CASSLIRAYGYTF

V: TRBV5-4
J: TRBJ2-3
CDR3: CASSLLANTDTQYF

V: TRBV6-5
J: TRBJ2-2
CDR3: CASRDSSSNTGELFF

V: TRBV28
J: TRBJ1-4
CDR3: CASSLDTLAEKLFF

V: TRBV5-4
J: TRBJ2-5
CDR3: CASSPSPAGSGLETQYF

V: TRBV28
J: TRBJ1-2
CDR3: CASRETGTGVPGYTF

V: TRBV12-3/TRBV12-4
J: TRBJ2-7
CDR3: CASSLAGTNEQYF

V: TRBV4-1
J: TRBJ2-7
CDR3: CASSQETVRMYEQYF

V: TRBV24-1
J: TRBJ1-2
CDR3: CATSETGGTRGYTF

V: TRBV18
J: TRBJ1-5
CDR3: CASSRAGGQPQHF

V: TRBV6-4
J: TRBJ2-1
CDR3: CASSPGTSGLEQFF

V: TRBV12-5
J: TRBJ1-2
CDR3: CASGLGQGVGGYTF

V: TRBV6-1
J: TRBJ2-1
CDR3: CASSEGAGGEQFF

V: TRBV6-5
J: TRBJ1-2
CDR3: CASSSFSYGYTF

V: TRBV28
J: TRBJ2-1
CDR3: CASIPWGRSSASGVYNEQFF

V: TRBV4-1
J: TRBJ1-4
CDR3: CASSQSGTGSAMEKLFF

V: TRBV18
J: TRBJ1-1
CDR3: CASSPRGLNTEAFF

V: TRBV14
J: TRBJ2-6
CDR3: CASSQTTGANVLTF

V: TRBV29-1
J: TRBJ1-5
CDR3: CSVSAGGVGQPQHF

V: TRBV5-1
J: TRBJ2-5
CDR3: CASSLGAGAQETQYF

V: TRBV7-9
J: TRBJ1-1
CDR3: CASSPSQGNTEAFF

V: TRBV6-5
J: TRBJ2-7
CDR3: CASSYSAGTYEQYF

V: TRBV27
J: TRBJ2-7
CDR3: CASSLIGTGVYEQYF

V: TRBV9
J: TRBJ1-1
CDR3: CASSVIQGEAFF